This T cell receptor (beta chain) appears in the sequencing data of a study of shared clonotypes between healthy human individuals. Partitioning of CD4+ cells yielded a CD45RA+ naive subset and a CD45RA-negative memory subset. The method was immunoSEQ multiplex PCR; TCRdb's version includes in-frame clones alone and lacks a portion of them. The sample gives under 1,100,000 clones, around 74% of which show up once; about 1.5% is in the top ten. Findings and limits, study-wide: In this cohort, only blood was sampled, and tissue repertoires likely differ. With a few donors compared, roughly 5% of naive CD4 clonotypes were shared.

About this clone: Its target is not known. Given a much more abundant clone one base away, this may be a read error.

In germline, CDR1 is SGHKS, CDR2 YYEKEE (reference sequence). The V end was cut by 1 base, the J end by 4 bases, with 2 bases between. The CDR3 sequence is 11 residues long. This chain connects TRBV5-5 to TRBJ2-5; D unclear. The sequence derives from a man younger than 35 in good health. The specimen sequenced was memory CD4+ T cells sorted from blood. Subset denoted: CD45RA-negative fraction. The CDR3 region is CASSLRETQYF. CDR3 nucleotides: TGTGCCAGCAGCTTGAGAGAGACCCAGTACTTC. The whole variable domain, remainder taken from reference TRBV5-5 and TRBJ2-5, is DAGVTQSPTHLIKTRGQQVTLRCSPISGHKSVSWYQQVLGQGPQFIFQYYEKEERGRGNFPDRFSARQFPNYSSELNVNALLLGDSALYLCASSLRETQYFGPGTRLLVL.